These T cell receptor beta chains were read from a single sample in a study of control samples from healthy donors and cancer patients. The repertoire was sequenced with immunoSEQ multiplex PCR; TCRdb's copy has only in-frame clones and lacks some. The sample has about 51,000 clones; 75% to 85% are singletons. The sequenced material came from blood. These receptors were collected from a man between 65 and 80 years old in good health. CDR3s include the opening cysteine and the closing phenylalanine or tryptophan. The order of the fields is V gene, clone size, CDR3 length, CDR3 protein. Expanded clones are given a class, and other clones once, few, many or no size at all.

v_call: TRBV24-1; clone_size: -; cdr3_length: 13; cdr3_aa: CATSALQGDEQFF
v_call: TRBV24-1; clone_size: -; cdr3_length: 17; cdr3_aa: CATSDTPPSGSEKTQYF
v_call: TRBV3-1/TRBV3-2; clone_size: -; cdr3_length: 15; cdr3_aa: CASSPTRQGTYEQYF
v_call: TRBV7-2; clone_size: -; cdr3_length: 18; cdr3_aa: CASSARWGRGKTNTEAFF
v_call: TRBV28; clone_size: -; cdr3_length: 14; cdr3_aa: CASSSTGDGYGYTF
v_call: TRBV7-2; clone_size: -; cdr3_length: 13; cdr3_aa: CASSLRQGNTIYF
v_call: TRBV6-6; clone_size: few; cdr3_length: 14; cdr3_aa: CASSFGTDNQPQHF
v_call: TRBV7-2; clone_size: few; cdr3_length: 15; cdr3_aa: CASSLLAGSSYEQYF
v_call: TRBV6-1; clone_size: -; cdr3_length: 14; cdr3_aa: CASSESADGYGYTF
v_call: TRBV11-2; clone_size: -; cdr3_length: 15; cdr3_aa: CASSLDYRGPYEQYF
v_call: TRBV5-1; clone_size: -; cdr3_length: 15; cdr3_aa: CASSWSYSGANVLTF
v_call: TRBV2; clone_size: -; cdr3_length: 12; cdr3_aa: CASNADSQTQFF
v_call: TRBV6-1; clone_size: -; cdr3_length: 16; cdr3_aa: CASSEALLRDGQPQHF
v_call: TRBV9; clone_size: -; cdr3_length: 14; cdr3_aa: CASSPRAIPAPLHF
v_call: TRBV7-2; clone_size: -; cdr3_length: 14; cdr3_aa: CASSSWGGPGEQYF
v_call: TRBV6-6; clone_size: -; cdr3_length: 15; cdr3_aa: CASRLQGSYNSPLHF
v_call: TRBV20-1; clone_size: -; cdr3_length: 13; cdr3_aa: CSAIDRGREKLFF
v_call: TRBV6-5; clone_size: -; cdr3_length: 14; cdr3_aa: CASSYSGAGQPQHF
v_call: TRBV5-4; clone_size: -; cdr3_length: 15; cdr3_aa: CASSSGQGSNSPLHF
v_call: TRBV3-1/TRBV3-2; clone_size: -; cdr3_length: 11; cdr3_aa: CASSQAEEQYF
v_call: TRBV11-3; clone_size: -; cdr3_length: 14; cdr3_aa: CASSLEPRYYEQYF
v_call: TRBV5-6; clone_size: -; cdr3_length: 15; cdr3_aa: CASSEGLGANYGYTF
v_call: TRBV2; clone_size: once; cdr3_length: 14; cdr3_aa: CASSTGTGVETQYF
v_call: TRBV7-2; clone_size: -; cdr3_length: 15; cdr3_aa: CASSHEQGFGSPLHF
v_call: TRBV7-2; clone_size: -; cdr3_length: 13; cdr3_aa: CASSFSGTEPQHF
v_call: TRBV15; clone_size: -; cdr3_length: 13; cdr3_aa: CATSRASPAEQYF
v_call: TRBV5-1; clone_size: -; cdr3_length: 16; cdr3_aa: CASSLGLAALQETQYF
v_call: TRBV19; clone_size: -; cdr3_length: 15; cdr3_aa: CASSKDSSSGNTIYF
v_call: TRBV5-1; clone_size: -; cdr3_length: 17; cdr3_aa: CASSLGDLSGTEETQYF
v_call: TRBV7-9; clone_size: -; cdr3_length: 18; cdr3_aa: CASSRYATSGKVGNEQFF
v_call: TRBV5-1; clone_size: -; cdr3_length: 14; cdr3_aa: CASSRGQGQETQYF
v_call: TRBV7-9; clone_size: -; cdr3_length: 13; cdr3_aa: CASSSRPNTEAFF
v_call: TRBV11-2; clone_size: -; cdr3_length: 15; cdr3_aa: CASSPTSGGYNEQFF
v_call: TRBV3-1/TRBV3-2; clone_size: few; cdr3_length: 13; cdr3_aa: CASSQFLADEQYF
v_call: TRBV5-6; clone_size: once; cdr3_length: 14; cdr3_aa: CASSWDGMNTEAFF
v_call: TRBV5-6; clone_size: -; cdr3_length: 15; cdr3_aa: CASSLTSGGQETQYF
v_call: TRBV7-9; clone_size: -; cdr3_length: 14; cdr3_aa: CASSLGQGDSPLHF
v_call: TRBV18; clone_size: once; cdr3_length: 13; cdr3_aa: CASSNDRDQPQHF
v_call: TRBV12-5; clone_size: -; cdr3_length: 15; cdr3_aa: CASGFTGVPGGEQYF
v_call: TRBV7-9; clone_size: -; cdr3_length: 15; cdr3_aa: CASSLGGPPQETQYF
v_call: TRBV6-5; clone_size: -; cdr3_length: 11; cdr3_aa: CASSKFSGYTF
v_call: TRBV5-6; clone_size: -; cdr3_length: 16; cdr3_aa: CASSLSGTGGYGELFF
v_call: TRBV6-1; clone_size: medium-sized; cdr3_length: 15; cdr3_aa: CASSEKGAGFEKLFF
v_call: TRBV24-1; clone_size: -; cdr3_length: 12; cdr3_aa: CATSDFGNTIYF
v_call: TRBV19; clone_size: -; cdr3_length: 14; cdr3_aa: CASSIFWQGGGYTF
v_call: TRBV6-1; clone_size: -; cdr3_length: 15; cdr3_aa: CASSEAWQGLDTQYF
v_call: TRBV19; clone_size: -; cdr3_length: 15; cdr3_aa: CATSRGQVLGGTQYF
v_call: TRBV5-8; clone_size: -; cdr3_length: 13; cdr3_aa: CASSLPPDYGYTF
v_call: TRBV20-1; clone_size: few; cdr3_length: 11; cdr3_aa: CSARYRFGYTF
v_call: TRBV11-2; clone_size: few; cdr3_length: 15; cdr3_aa: CASSSYRGRADTQYF
v_call: TRBV6-5; clone_size: -; cdr3_length: 14; cdr3_aa: CASRRRVNTDTQYF
v_call: TRBV18; clone_size: few; cdr3_length: 16; cdr3_aa: CASSPSVQGREFGYTF
v_call: TRBV7-9; clone_size: -; cdr3_length: 15; cdr3_aa: CASSLGGALNTEAFF
v_call: TRBV11-2; clone_size: -; cdr3_length: 15; cdr3_aa: CASSLRSGTRETQYF
v_call: TRBV11-3; clone_size: -; cdr3_length: 16; cdr3_aa: CASSATRLATNNEQFF